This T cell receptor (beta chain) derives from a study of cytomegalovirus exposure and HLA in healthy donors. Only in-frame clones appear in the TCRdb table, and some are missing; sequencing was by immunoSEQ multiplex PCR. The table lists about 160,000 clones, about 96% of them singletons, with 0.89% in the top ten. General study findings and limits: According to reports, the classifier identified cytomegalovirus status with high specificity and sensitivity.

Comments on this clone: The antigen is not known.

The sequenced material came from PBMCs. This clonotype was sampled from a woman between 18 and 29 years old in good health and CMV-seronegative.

The DNA for the CDR3 is TGTGCCAGCAGCCTCGAGGGACAGTCCATGAGTCGCTACACCTTC. This sequence encodes CASSLEGQSMSRYTF. The chain uses TRBV6-6 and TRBJ1-2; 7 bases agree with TRBD1. This CDR3 is built from 15 residues. The germline V gene has CDR1 MNHNY and CDR2 SVGAGI (reference sequence). V was pared by 6 bases and J by 9 bases, with 16 bases of the junction left unmatched.